The present T cell receptor (beta chain) was sequenced within a study of blood T cells in healthy people across ages. Next came a second PCR, run for about 7 to 12 cycles, which used a sample-barcoded 5' primer along with a J-beta primer mix. TCRdb processed the 5' RACE reads anew with MiXCR; each CDR3 protein has one entry. Of 1 million or so distinct CDR3 sequences listed, around 27% are singletons. The table lists this clonotype with a few counts. V gave up 2 bases and J gave up 1 base; unmatched junction bases: 16. Looked up from germline, CDR1 is MGHRA and CDR2 is YSYEKL. This CDR3 is built from 21 residues. Another study also made use of these data, one on T cells of mothers and their children.

This sequence originates from a girl aged 2 to 10 in good health. Input material: blood. This chain links TRBV4-1 with TRBJ2-3; 12 nucleotides line up with TRBD2. The CDR3 bases are TGCGCCAGCAGCCAACGGCTTGACAACCTAGCGGGAGGGCCTCGCACAGATACGCAGTATTTT. Encoded protein: CASSQRLDNLAGGPRTDTQYF.